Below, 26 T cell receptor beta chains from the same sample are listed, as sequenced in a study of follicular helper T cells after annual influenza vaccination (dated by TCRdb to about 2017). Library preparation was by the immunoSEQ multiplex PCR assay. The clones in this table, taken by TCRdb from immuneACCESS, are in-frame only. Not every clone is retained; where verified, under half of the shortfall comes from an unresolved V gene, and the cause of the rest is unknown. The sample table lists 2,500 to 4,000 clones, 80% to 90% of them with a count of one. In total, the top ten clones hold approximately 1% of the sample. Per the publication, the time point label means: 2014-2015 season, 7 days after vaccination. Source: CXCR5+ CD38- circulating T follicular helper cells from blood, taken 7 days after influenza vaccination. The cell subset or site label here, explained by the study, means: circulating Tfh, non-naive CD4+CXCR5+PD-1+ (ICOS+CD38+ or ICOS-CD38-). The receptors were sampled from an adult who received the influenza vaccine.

The CDR3 DNA reads as TGTGCCAGCAGCTTACGACTAGCGGGGCCCACAGATACGCAGTATTTT. Translation gives CASSLRLAGPTDTQYF. The rearrangement uses TRBV7-2 and TRBJ2-3, with TRBD2 identical over 11 bases. The CDR3 has 16 residues. V trimming: 2 bases; J trimming: 2 bases; junction bases outside the gene matches: 3. Germline CDR1 reads SGHTA; CDR2 reads FQGNSA.

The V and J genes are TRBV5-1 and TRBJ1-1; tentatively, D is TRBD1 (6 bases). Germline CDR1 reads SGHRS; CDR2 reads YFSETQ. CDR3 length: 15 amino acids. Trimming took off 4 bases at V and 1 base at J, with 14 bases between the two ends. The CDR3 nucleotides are TGCGCCAGCAGCGAACAGGGAGTTGAGAACACTGAAGCTTTCTTT. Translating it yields CASSEQGVENTEAFF.

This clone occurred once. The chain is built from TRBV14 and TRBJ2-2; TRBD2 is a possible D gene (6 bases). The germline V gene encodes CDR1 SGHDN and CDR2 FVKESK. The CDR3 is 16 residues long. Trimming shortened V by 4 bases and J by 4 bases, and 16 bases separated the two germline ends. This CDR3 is CASSPYRLVGTGELFF. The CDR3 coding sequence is TGTGCCAGCAGCCCTTACCGACTAGTGGGCACCGGGGAGCTGTTTTTT. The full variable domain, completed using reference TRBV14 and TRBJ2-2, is EAGVTQFPSHSVIEKGQTVTLRCDPISGHDNLYWYRRVMGKEIKFLLHFVKESKQDESGMPNNRFLAERTGGTYSTLKVQPAELEDSGVYFCASSPYRLVGTGELFFGEGSRLTVL.

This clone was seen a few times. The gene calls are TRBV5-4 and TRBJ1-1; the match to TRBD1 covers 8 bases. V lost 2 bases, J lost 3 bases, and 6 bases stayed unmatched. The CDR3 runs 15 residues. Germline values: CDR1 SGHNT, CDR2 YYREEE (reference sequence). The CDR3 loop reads CASSFGGQDDTEAFF. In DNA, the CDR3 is TGTGCCAGCAGCTTTGGGGGACAGGACGACACTGAAGCTTTCTTT.

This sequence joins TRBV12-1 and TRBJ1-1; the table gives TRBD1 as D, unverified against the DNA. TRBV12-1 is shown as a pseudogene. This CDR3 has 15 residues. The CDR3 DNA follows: TGTGCCAGCAGCTTTCGGTCTGGGACAGGGATTTCTACTTTCTTT. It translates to CASSFRSGTGISTFF.

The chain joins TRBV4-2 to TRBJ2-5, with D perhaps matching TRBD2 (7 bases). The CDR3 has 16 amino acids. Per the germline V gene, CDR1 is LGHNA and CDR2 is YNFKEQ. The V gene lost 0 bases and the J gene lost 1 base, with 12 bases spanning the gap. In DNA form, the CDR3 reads TGTGCCAGCAGCCAAGATACCCGGGGGGCCCAAGAGACCCAGTACTTC. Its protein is CASSQDTRGAQETQYF.

This CDR3 is CASSADRGRSGNTIYF. The CDR3 DNA follows: TGTGCCAGCAGTGCCGATCGGGGCCGCTCTGGAAACACCATATATTTT. The J gene is TRBJ1-3, the V gene TRBV25-1, with a tentative D call TRBD1 (5 bases). Germline V gene sequence: CDR1 MGHDK, CDR2 SYGVNS. The V and J ends lost 4 bases and 0 bases respectively, with 13 bases between them. This CDR3 has 16 amino acids.

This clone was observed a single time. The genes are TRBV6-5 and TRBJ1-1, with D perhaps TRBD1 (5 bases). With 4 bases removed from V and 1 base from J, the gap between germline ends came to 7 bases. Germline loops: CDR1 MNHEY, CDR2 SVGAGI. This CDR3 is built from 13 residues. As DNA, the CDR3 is TGTGCCAGCAGTTCGACAGCGAACACTGAAGCTTTCTTT. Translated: CASSSTANTEAFF.

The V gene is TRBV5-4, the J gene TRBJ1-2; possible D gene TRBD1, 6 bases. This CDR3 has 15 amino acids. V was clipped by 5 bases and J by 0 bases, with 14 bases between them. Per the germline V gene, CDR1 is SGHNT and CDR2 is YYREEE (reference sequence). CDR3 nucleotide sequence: TGTGCCAGCAGTGCGGACAGCGCCTCTAACTATGGCTACACCTTC. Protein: CASSADSASNYGYTF.

The CDR3 sequence: CASSDSRGRMNTEAFF. DNA for the CDR3: TGTGCCAGTAGTGACAGCAGGGGGCGGATGAACACTGAAGCTTTCTTT. The rearrangement uses TRBV19 and TRBJ1-1, with TRBD1 matching 8 bases. The CDR3 extends over 16 amino acids. Germline CDR1 and CDR2: LNHDA and SQIVND (reference sequence). V lost 5 bases and J lost 0; bases outside the gene matches: 8.

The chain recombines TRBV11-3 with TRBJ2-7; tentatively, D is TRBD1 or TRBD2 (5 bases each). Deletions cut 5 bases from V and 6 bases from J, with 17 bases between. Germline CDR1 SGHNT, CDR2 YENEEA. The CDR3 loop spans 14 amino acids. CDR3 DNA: TGTGCCAGCAGCCCCGGGATATGGGGGAGCGAGCAGTACTTC. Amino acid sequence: CASSPGIWGSEQYF.

This CDR3 is CASRIQGFATEAFF. Here the CDR3 DNA reads TGCGCCAGCAGGATTCAGGGTTTTGCGACTGAAGCTTTCTTT. The genes are TRBV5-1 and TRBJ1-1; weak D call: TRBD1 (5 bases). The CDR3 runs 14 residues. Germline V CDR1 and CDR2: SGHRS, YFSETQ. V was trimmed by 5 bases and J by 5 bases, leaving 16 bases between them.

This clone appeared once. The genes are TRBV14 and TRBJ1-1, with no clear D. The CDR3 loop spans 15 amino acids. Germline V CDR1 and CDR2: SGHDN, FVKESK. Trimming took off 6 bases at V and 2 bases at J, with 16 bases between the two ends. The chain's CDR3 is CASRRILRENTEAFF. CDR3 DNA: TGTGCCAGCAGACGCATACTACGCGAAAACACTGAAGCTTTCTTT. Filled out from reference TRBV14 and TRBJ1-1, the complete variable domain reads EAGVTQFPSHSVIEKGQTVTLRCDPISGHDNLYWYRRVMGKEIKFLLHFVKESKQDESGMPNNRFLAERTGGTYSTLKVQPAELEDSGVYFCASRRILRENTEAFFGQGTRLTVV.

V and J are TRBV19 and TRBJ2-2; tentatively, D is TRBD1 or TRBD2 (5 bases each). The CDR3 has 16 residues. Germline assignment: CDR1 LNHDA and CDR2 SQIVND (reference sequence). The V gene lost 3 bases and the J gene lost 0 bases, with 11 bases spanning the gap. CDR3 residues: CASSMWDPANTGELFF. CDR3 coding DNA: TGTGCCAGTAGTATGTGGGACCCGGCGAACACCGGGGAGCTGTTTTTT.

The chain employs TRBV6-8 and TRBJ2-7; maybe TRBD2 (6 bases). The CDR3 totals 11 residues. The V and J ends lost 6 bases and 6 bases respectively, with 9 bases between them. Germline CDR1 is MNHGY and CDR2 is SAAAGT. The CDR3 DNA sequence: TGTGCCAGCAGCCGGGGACTCGAGCAGTACTTC. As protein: CASSRGLEQYF.

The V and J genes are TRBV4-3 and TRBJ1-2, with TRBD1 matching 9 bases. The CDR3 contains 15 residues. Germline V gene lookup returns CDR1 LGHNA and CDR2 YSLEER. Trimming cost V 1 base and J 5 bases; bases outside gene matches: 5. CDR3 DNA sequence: TGCGCCAGCAGCCAAGCCGCGGACAGGGGATATGGCTACACCTTC. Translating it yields CASSQAADRGYGYTF.

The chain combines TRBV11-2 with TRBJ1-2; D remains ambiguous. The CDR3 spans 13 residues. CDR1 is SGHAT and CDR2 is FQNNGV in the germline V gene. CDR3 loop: CVSTLVGHSGYTF. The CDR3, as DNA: TGTGTTTCAACTCTTGTGGGCCATAGCGGCTACACCTTC.

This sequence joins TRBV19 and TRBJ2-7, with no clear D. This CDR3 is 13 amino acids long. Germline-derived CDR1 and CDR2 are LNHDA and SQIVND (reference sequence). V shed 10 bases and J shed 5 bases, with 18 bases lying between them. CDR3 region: CATQDGGRDEQYF. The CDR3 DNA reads TGTGCCACCCAAGACGGTGGAAGAGACGAGCAGTACTTC.

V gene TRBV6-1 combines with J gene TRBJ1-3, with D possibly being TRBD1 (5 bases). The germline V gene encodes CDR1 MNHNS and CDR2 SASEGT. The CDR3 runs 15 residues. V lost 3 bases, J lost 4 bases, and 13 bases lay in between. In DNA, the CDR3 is TGTGCCAGCAGTGAGATCTCAGGGAGGGGAAACACCATATATTTT. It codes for CASSEISGRGNTIYF.

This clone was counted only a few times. The DNA for the CDR3 is TGTGCCACCAGCAGAGATCGGGGGAGCGGGGAGCTGTTTTTT. As protein: CATSRDRGSGELFF. The chain employs TRBV15 and TRBJ2-2; TRBD2 might be the D (6 bases). Germline CDR1 LNHNV, CDR2 YYDKDF (reference sequence). The CDR3 is 14 residues long. V gave up 0 bases and J gave up 7 bases, with 9 bases separating them. Looking up the rest from reference TRBV15 and TRBJ2-2 gives the full variable domain: DAMVIQNPRYQVTQFGKPVTLSCSQTLNHNVMYWYQQKSSQAPKLLFHYYDKDFNNEADTPDNFQSRRPNTSFCFLDIRSPGLGDTAMYLCATSRDRGSGELFFGEGSRLTVL.

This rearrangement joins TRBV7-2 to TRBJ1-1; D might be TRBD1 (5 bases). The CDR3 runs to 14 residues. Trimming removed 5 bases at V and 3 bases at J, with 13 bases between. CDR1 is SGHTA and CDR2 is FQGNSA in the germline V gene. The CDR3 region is CASSLRLRDTEAFF. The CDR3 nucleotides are TGTGCCAGCAGCCTAAGACTCAGGGACACTGAAGCTTTCTTT.

CDR3 DNA: TGTGCCCTCCAAAGCGGGGGGCCCACCGGGGAGCTGTTTTTT. This gives the protein CALQSGGPTGELFF. The gene calls are TRBV28 and TRBJ2-2; 9 nucleotides align to TRBD2. V was clipped by 11 bases and J by 4 bases; unmatched bases: 8. The CDR3 is 14 residues long. Germline V gives CDR1 MDHEN, CDR2 SYDVKM.

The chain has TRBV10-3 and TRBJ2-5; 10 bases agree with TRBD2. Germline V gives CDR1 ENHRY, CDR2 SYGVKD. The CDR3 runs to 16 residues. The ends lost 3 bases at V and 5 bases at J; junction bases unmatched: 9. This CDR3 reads CAISDVAGGRRETQYF. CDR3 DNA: TGTGCCATCAGTGATGTAGCGGGGGGCCGCCGGGAGACCCAGTACTTC.

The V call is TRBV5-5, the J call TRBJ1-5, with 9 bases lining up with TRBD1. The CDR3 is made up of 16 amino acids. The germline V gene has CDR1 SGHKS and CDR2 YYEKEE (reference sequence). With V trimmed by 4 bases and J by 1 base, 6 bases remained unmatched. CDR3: CASSKQGATSNQPQHF. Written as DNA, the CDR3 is TGTGCCAGCAGCAAACAGGGGGCGACGAGCAATCAGCCCCAGCATTTT.

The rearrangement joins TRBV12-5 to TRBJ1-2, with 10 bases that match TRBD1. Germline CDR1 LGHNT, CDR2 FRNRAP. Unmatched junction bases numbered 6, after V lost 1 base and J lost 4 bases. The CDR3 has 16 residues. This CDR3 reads CASGLDGQGGIYGYTF. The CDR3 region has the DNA TGTGCTAGTGGTTTGGACGGACAGGGGGGAATCTATGGCTACACCTTC.

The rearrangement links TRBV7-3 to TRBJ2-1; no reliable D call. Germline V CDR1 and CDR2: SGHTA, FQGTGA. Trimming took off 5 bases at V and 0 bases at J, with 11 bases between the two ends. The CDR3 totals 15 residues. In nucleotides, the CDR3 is TGTGCCAGCAGCAAACAGACCAGCTCCTACAATGAGCAGTTCTTC. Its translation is CASSKQTSSYNEQFF.